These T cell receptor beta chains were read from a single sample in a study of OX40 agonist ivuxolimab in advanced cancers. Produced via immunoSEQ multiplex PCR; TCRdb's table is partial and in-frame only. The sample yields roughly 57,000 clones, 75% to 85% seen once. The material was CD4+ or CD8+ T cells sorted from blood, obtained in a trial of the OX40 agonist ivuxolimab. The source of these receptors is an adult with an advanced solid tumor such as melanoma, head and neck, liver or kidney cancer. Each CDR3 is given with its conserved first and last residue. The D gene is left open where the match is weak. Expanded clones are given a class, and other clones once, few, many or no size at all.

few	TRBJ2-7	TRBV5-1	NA	TGCGCCAGCAGATATGACTTCGACAGTGCGCCCTACGAGCAGTACTTC	CASRYDFDSAPYEQYF
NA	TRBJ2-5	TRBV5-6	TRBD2	TGTGCCAGCAGCTTGGGTAGCGGGGCGGTAGAGACCCAGTACTTC	CASSLGSGAVETQYF
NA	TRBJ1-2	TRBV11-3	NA	TGTGCCAGCAGTTCCCAGGGTACATATGGCTACACCTTC	CASSSQGTYGYTF
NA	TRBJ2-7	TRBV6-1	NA	TGTGCCAGCATTCCAGGGGCATACGAGCAGTACTTC	CASIPGAYEQYF
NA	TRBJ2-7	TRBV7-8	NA	TGTGCCAGCAGCTTCCGGGACAACGGATACGAGCAGTACTTC	CASSFRDNGYEQYF
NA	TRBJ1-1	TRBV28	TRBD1	TGTGCCAGCAGGGTAGAGGGGGCTGGGAACACTGAAGCTTTCTTT	CASRVEGAGNTEAFF
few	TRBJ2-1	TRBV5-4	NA	TGTGCCAGCAGCCGGGACTCCCGCAATGAGCAGTTCTTC	CASSRDSRNEQFF
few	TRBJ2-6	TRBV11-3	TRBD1	TGTGCCAGCAGCCCTGGGTACAGGGGGGCCTCTGGGGCCAACGTCCTGACTTTC	CASSPGYRGASGANVLTF
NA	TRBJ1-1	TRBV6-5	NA	TGTGTCAGCAGGAAACAGACGAACACTGAAGCTTTCTTT	CVSRKQTNTEAFF
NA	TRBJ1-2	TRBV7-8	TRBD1	TGTGCCAGCAGCTTGACAGGGAAGAGCTATGGCTACACCTTC	CASSLTGKSYGYTF
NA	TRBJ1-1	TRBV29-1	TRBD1	TGCAGCGTTGATGAGTCTGTACGGACAGGGACCACTGAAGCTTTCTTT	CSVDESVRTGTTEAFF
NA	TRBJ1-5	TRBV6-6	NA	TGTGCCAGCAGCACCCAGCGGGATCAGCCCCAGCATTTT	CASSTQRDQPQHF
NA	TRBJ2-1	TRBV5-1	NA	TGCGCCAGCAGCGAGGAATGGAGCTCCTACAATGAGCAGTTCTTC	CASSEEWSSYNEQFF
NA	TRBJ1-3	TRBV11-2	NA	TGTGCCAGCAGCAAGACATTAGGGAGCTCTGGAAACACCATATATTTT	CASSKTLGSSGNTIYF
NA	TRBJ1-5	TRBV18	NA	TGTGCCAGCTCACTTATATTGGTCCACGGATCCAATCAGCCCCAGCATTTT	CASSLILVHGSNQPQHF
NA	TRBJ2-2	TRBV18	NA	TGTGCCAGCTCACCGAGAACCGGGGAGCTGTTTTTT	CASSPRTGELFF
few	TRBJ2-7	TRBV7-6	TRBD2	TGTGCCAGCAGCCCAGCTTTAAGCGGGAGGGCCTACGAGCAGTACTTC	CASSPALSGRAYEQYF
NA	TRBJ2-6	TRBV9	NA	TGTGCCAGCAGCGTAGGAAGTTACGGCTCTGGGGCCAACGTCCTGACTTTC	CASSVGSYGSGANVLTF
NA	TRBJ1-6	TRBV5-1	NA	TGCGCCAGCAGCTTGTTGTCTCACTTTGATTCACCCCTCCACTTT	CASSLLSHFDSPLHF
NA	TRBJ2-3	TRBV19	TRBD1	TGTGCCAGTAGTATTCGGGACAGATCAGATACGCAGTATTTT	CASSIRDRSDTQYF
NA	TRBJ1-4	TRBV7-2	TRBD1	TGTGCCAGCGGAAACAGGGGGCTAGGGACTAATGAAAAACTGTTTTTT	CASGNRGLGTNEKLFF
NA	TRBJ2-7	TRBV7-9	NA	TGTGCCAGCAGCCCTAAGGGTTTGTACGAGCAGTACTTC	CASSPKGLYEQYF
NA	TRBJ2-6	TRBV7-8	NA	TGTGCCAGCAGCCTCGGACACTCTGGAGCCAACGTCCTGACTTTC	CASSLGHSGANVLTF
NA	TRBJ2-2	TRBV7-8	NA	TGTGCCAGCAGCTTAACTAACCGGGGGGCGCAAACCGGGGAGCTGTTTTTT	CASSLTNRGAQTGELFF
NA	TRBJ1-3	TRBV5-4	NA	TGTGCCAGCAGCTTGGACACTGGAAACACCATATATTTT	CASSLDTGNTIYF
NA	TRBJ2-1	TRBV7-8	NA	TGTGCCAGCGGCACCGGGACGCTTGTCTCCTACAATGAGCAGTTCTTC	CASGTGTLVSYNEQFF
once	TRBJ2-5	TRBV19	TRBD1	TGTGCCAGTAGTATAAGACCGGGACAGGCCGAAGAGACCCAGTACTTC	CASSIRPGQAEETQYF
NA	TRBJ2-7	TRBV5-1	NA	TGCGCCAGCAGCTTGGATCGGGAAAACTACGAGCAGTACTTC	CASSLDRENYEQYF
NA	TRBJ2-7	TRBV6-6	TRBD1	TGTGCCAGCAGTTATGGGACCGGGACAGTTAGTTTC	CASSYGTGTVSF
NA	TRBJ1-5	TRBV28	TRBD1	TGTGCCAGCCGGGGGTCGGACAGGGGAGACAATCAGCCCCAGCATTTT	CASRGSDRGDNQPQHF
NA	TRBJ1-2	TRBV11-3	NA	TGTGCCAGCAGCCCAGGATCGGGCTACACCTTC	CASSPGSGYTF
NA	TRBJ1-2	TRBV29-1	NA	TGCAGCGTTGAAGGTAGACCTAACTATGGCTACACCTTC	CSVEGRPNYGYTF
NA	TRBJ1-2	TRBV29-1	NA	TGCAGCGTTGAGGGTGGCGGGAGGAATGGCTACACCTTC	CSVEGGGRNGYTF
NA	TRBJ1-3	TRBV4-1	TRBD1	TGCGCCAGCAGCCAAGAGGGAGGGGGCTGGGGAAACACCATATATTTT	CASSQEGGGWGNTIYF
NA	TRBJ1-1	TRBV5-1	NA	TGCGCCAGCAGCTCCGGGCTGGGGGAAATGAACACTGAAGCTTTCTTT	CASSSGLGEMNTEAFF
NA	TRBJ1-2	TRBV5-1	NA	TGCGCCAGCGCCAACGCTAACTATGGCTACACCTTC	CASANANYGYTF
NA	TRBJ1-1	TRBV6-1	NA	TGTGCCAGCAGTGATAAGGGGGGGACTGAAGCTTTCTTT	CASSDKGGTEAFF
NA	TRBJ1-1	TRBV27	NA	TGTGCCAGCAGTTTATCTCTTCGTCTTCAAGCTTTCTTT	CASSLSLRLQAFF
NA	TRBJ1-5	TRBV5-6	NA	TGTGCCAGCAGCTTGGCACGGCGGGGGAACCAGCCCCAGCATTTT	CASSLARRGNQPQHF
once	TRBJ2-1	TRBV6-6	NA	TGTGCCAGCATCGCTTCCGGGACCGCCTCCTACAATGAGCAGTTCTTC	CASIASGTASYNEQFF
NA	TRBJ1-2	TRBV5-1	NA	TGCGCCAGCAGCTCCTATCAGGCAGGGAACTATGGCTACACCTTC	CASSSYQAGNYGYTF
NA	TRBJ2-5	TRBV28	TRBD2	TGTGCCAGCAGTTTTGTGGGGACTAGCCGATTACCACTCCAAGAGACCCAGTACTTC	CASSFVGTSRLPLQETQYF
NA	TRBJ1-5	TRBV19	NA	TGTGCCAGTAATTACGGATACAATCAGCCCCAGCATTTT	CASNYGYNQPQHF